One and the same sample provided the 25 T cell receptor beta chains below, sequenced in a study of CD8 T cells in Susac syndrome. A quantity of about 0.5 to 1 ug RNA underwent reverse transcription using random hexamers. TCRdb re-derived calls from the immunoSEQ multiplex PCR reads in MiXCR, one entry per CDR3 protein. The sample has hundreds of thousands of distinct CDR3 sequences; nearly 97% are singletons. Material: CD4+ T cells from PBMCs. These receptors were taken from a human donor with multiple sclerosis.

This sequence joins TRBV7-8 and TRBJ2-3, with 10 bases fitting TRBD2. The CDR3 loop spans 16 amino acids. V trimming: 5 bases; J trimming: 2 bases; junction bases outside the gene matches: 7. Germline V gene lookup returns CDR1 SGHVS and CDR2 FQNEAQ. The DNA of the CDR3 is TGTGCCAGCAGCCTACGGACTAGCGGAGACACAGATACGCAGTATTTT. The encoded protein is CASSLRTSGDTDTQYF.

The chain recombines TRBV7-3 with TRBJ2-2; no reliable D call. The CDR3 length is 16 residues. The ends were cut back, 4 bases at V and 4 bases at J, with 16 bases in the middle. The germline V gene has CDR1 SGHTA and CDR2 FQGTGA. Here the CDR3 reads CASSSALGLSTGELFF. The CDR3, as DNA: TGTGCCAGCAGCTCCGCCCTAGGCTTGTCCACCGGGGAGCTGTTTTTT. The entire variable domain, with the rest obtained from reference TRBV7-3 and TRBJ2-2, is as follows: GAGVSQTPSNKVTEKGKYVELRCDPISGHTALYWYRQSLGQGPEFLIYFQGTGAADDSGLPNDRFFAVRPEGSVSTLKIQRTERGDSAVYLCASSSALGLSTGELFFGEGSRLTVL.

The chain uses TRBV20-1 and TRBJ2-1; 9 bases are shared with TRBD1. V lost 6 bases to trimming and J lost 7 bases; unmatched junction nucleotides: 13. CDR1 DFQATT and CDR2 SNEGSKA come from the germline V gene (reference sequence). The CDR3 consists of 15 residues. CDR3 amino acids: CSARGVGQGRNEQFF. CDR3 sequence (DNA): TGCAGTGCCCGAGGCGTCGGACAGGGGAGGAATGAGCAGTTCTTC.

The rearrangement uses TRBV20-1 and TRBJ2-7, with 7 nucleotides matching TRBD1. Germline lookup yields CDR1 DFQATT and CDR2 SNEGSKA (reference sequence). V lost 6 bases, J lost 0 bases, and 5 bases stayed unmatched. This CDR3 is 13 amino acids long. The CDR3 protein is CSAAGTASYEQYF. The CDR3 nucleotides are TGCAGTGCCGCCGGGACAGCCTCCTACGAGCAGTACTTC.

The chain couples TRBV12-3 or TRBV12-4 to TRBJ1-2, with D possibly matching TRBD1 (6 bases). Trimming took off 4 bases at V and 4 bases at J, with 10 bases between the two ends. This CDR3 comprises 13 residues. CDR3 amino acids: CASSSDRSYGYTF. CDR3 sequence (DNA): TGTGCCAGCAGTTCCGACAGGTCCTATGGCTACACCTTC.

V gene TRBV3-1 combines with J gene TRBJ1-1; D not resolved. The CDR3 consists of 14 residues. CDR1 is LGHDT and CDR2 is YNNKEL in the germline V gene (reference sequence). V was clipped by 2 bases and J by 1 base, with 8 bases between them. The CDR3 DNA sequence: TGTGCCAGCAGCCAATATGTGTGGAACACTGAAGCTTTCTTT. This translates into CASSQYVWNTEAFF.

The chain couples TRBV29-1 to TRBJ2-3; D uncertain. V shed 1 base and J shed 6 bases, with 8 bases lying between them. The CDR3 extends over 12 amino acids. Germline CDR1 SQVTM, CDR2 ANQGSEA. This chain's CDR3 is CSVEVGPDTQYF. The CDR3 nucleotides read TGCAGCGTTGAAGTGGGTCCTGATACGCAGTATTTT.

The gene calls are TRBV3-1 and TRBJ2-3; D gene unclear. The V end was cut by 1 base, the J end by 2 bases, with 4 bases between. CDR3 length: 13 residues. Germline CDR1 LGHDT, CDR2 YNNKEL (reference sequence). The CDR3 protein is CASSQVVTDTQYF. The CDR3 DNA reads as TGTGCCAGCAGCCAAGTCGTCACAGATACGCAGTATTTT.

The V and J genes are TRBV12-3 or TRBV12-4 and TRBJ2-2; D is uncertain. This CDR3 has 13 amino acids. Between the trimmed V and J ends, which lost 3 bases and 5 bases, there was a span of 7 bases. CDR3 DNA sequence: TGTGCCAGCAGTTTGCGCCAAACCGGGGAGCTGTTTTTT. Its protein product is CASSLRQTGELFF.

The chain employs TRBV7-2 and TRBJ2-1; D not certain. The length of the CDR3 is 13 residues. Germline CDR1 is SGHTA and CDR2 is FQGNSA. V lost 5 bases to trimming and J lost 0 bases, with 5 bases between them. CDR3 in DNA: TGTGCCAGCAGCCAACTCTCCTACAATGAGCAGTTCTTC. Translated, it gives CASSQLSYNEQFF.

V and J are TRBV7-2 and TRBJ2-3, with a weak D call TRBD2 (6 bases). Deletions cut 5 bases from V and 1 base from J, with 13 bases between. The germline CDR1 and CDR2 sequences are SGHTA and FQGNSA. The CDR3 spans 15 residues. The CDR3 protein is CASSPRDFGTDTQYF. CDR3 DNA sequence: TGTGCCAGCAGCCCCCGGGACTTCGGCACAGATACGCAGTATTTT.

The gene calls are TRBV5-6 and TRBJ2-1, with a weak D call TRBD2 (6 bases). V shed 0 bases and J shed 0 bases, with 10 bases lying between them. Germline CDR1 and CDR2: SGHDT and YYEEEE. This CDR3 is built from 16 residues. The CDR3 region has the DNA TGTGCCAGCAGCTTGGAACGGGGGAGCTCCTACAATGAGCAGTTCTTC. Translating it yields CASSLERGSSYNEQFF.

The CDR3 nucleotides are TGCAGTGCTTCCCGCGGACTAGCGGGAGGGAATTGGGAGACCCAGTACTTC. Its protein is CSASRGLAGGNWETQYF. This sequence joins TRBV20-1 and TRBJ2-5; 15 bases map to TRBD2. The CDR3 loop spans 17 amino acids. With V trimmed by 5 bases and J by 5 bases, 12 bases remained unmatched. Per germline, CDR1 DFQATT and CDR2 SNEGSKA (reference sequence).

The chain combines TRBV30 with TRBJ2-3; D might be TRBD2 (6 bases). This CDR3 comprises 15 residues. Germline assignment: CDR1 GTSNPN and CDR2 SVGIG (reference sequence). V dropped 0 bases and J dropped 6 bases, with 16 bases sitting between them. CDR3 sequence (DNA): TGTGCCTGGAGTGTACTCGGAGGGTTGGTGGATACGCAGTATTTT. It is translated as CAWSVLGGLVDTQYF.

The rearrangement links TRBV20-1 to TRBJ2-1; no clear D. The CDR3 runs 11 residues. V lost 6 bases to trimming and J lost 4 bases, with 7 bases between them. Germline assignment: CDR1 DFQATT and CDR2 SNEGSKA (reference sequence). The CDR3 here is CSAGRYNEQFF. The DNA of the CDR3 is TGCAGTGCGGGTAGATACAATGAGCAGTTCTTC.

There are a few counts of this clonotype. The chain links TRBV3-1 to TRBJ1-5; TRBD1 is a possible D gene (5 bases). The CDR3 is 13 amino acids. Trimming cost V 4 bases and J 4 bases, with 8 bases left between them. From germline, CDR1 is LGHDT and CDR2 YNNKEL (reference sequence). CDR3: CASSLGVNQPQHF. The CDR3 DNA sequence: TGTGCCAGCAGCCTAGGGGTGAATCAGCCCCAGCATTTT.

A single count supports this clonotype. This sequence joins TRBV9 and TRBJ2-1; D gene uncertain. Looked up from germline, CDR1 is SGDLS and CDR2 is YYNGEE. The CDR3 consists of 15 residues. Trimming cost V 0 bases and J 2 bases, with 9 bases left between them. The DNA for the CDR3 is TGTGCCAGCAGCGTAGCCGCCCCTACCTACAATGAGCAGTTCTTC. Amino acids: CASSVAAPTYNEQFF.

This clonotype was detected once. The chain is built from TRBV6-4 and TRBJ2-2, with 7 bases fitting TRBD1. The CDR3 contains 14 residues. After removal of 4 bases from V and 4 bases from J, the junction contained 3 bases not matched to a gene. Germline V lookup: CDR1 MRHNA, CDR2 SNTAGT. This chain's CDR3 is CASSGQGGTGELFF. The DNA for the CDR3 is TGTGCCAGCAGTGGACAGGGCGGCACCGGGGAGCTGTTTTTT.

This clonotype turned up a few times. This rearrangement joins TRBV5-4 to TRBJ1-6; D gene unclear. Germline V gene data show CDR1 as SGHNT and CDR2 as YYREEE (reference sequence). The CDR3 extends over 11 amino acids. Trimming took off 2 bases at V and 7 bases at J, with 1 base between the two ends. This CDR3 is CASSLNSPLHF. The DNA of the CDR3 is TGTGCCAGCAGCTTAAATTCACCCCTCCACTTT. Variable domain in full (rest from reference TRBV5-4 and TRBJ1-6): ETGVTQSPTHLIKTRGQQVTLRCSSQSGHNTVSWYQQALGQGPQFIFQYYREEENGRGNFPPRFSGLQFPNYSSELNVNALELDDSALYLCASSLNSPLHFGNGTRLTVT.

In the case of this clonotype: At one end, the junction sequence differs from germline, possibly due to a read error. V gene TRBV5-1 combines with J gene TRBJ2-3; TRBD1 matches 7 bases. CDR1 and CDR2 from the germline V gene are SGHRS and YFSETQ. This CDR3 contains 13 residues. The CDR3 DNA follows: TGCGCCAGCAGCTTGGAGACAGGGTCGGGTTTGAATTTT. Translation gives CASSLETGSGLNF.

The chain employs TRBV24-1 and TRBJ1-5; D is unresolved. Trimming removed 4 bases from V and 7 bases from J, with 10 bases in between. The CDR3 is 13 amino acids. Germline-derived CDR1 and CDR2 are KGHDR and SFDVKD. The CDR3 region is CATSERGWQPQHF. CDR3 DNA sequence: TGTGCCACCAGTGAACGGGGTTGGCAGCCCCAGCATTTT.

This clonotype was recorded once. At one end the junction does not follow the germline gene, possibly because of a read error. The rearrangement uses TRBV28 and TRBJ2-1; maybe TRBD1 (5 bases). Germline V gene data show CDR1 as MDHEN and CDR2 as SYDVKM. CDR3 length: 12 residues. The CDR3 sequence is CASTPYKGPPVF. The CDR3 region has the DNA TGTGCCAGCACCCCCTATAAGGGGCCCCCGGTCTTC.

The genes are TRBV25-1 and TRBJ2-7, with 10 bases fitting TRBD1. Unmatched junction bases numbered 10, after V lost 1 base and J lost 7 bases. The CDR3 is made up of 16 amino acids. CDR1 and CDR2 (germline): MGHDK, SYGVNS. Here the CDR3 reads CASSEWTGGTIREQYF. The CDR3, as DNA: TGTGCCAGCAGTGAATGGACAGGGGGGACGATACGGGAGCAGTACTTC.

This chain uses TRBV2 with TRBJ2-7; no clear D gene. V shed 4 bases and J shed 3 bases, with 34 bases lying between them. Germline values: CDR1 SNHLY, CDR2 FYNNEI. The CDR3 consists of 21 residues. The CDR3 region is CASSALRVPTGKHPQIYEQYF. The CDR3, as DNA: TGTGCCAGCAGTGCGCTTCGGGTCCCAACCGGCAAACACCCCCAGATCTACGAGCAGTACTTC. The variable domain in full, with the rest retrieved from reference TRBV2 and TRBJ2-7, is EPEVTQTPSHQVTQMGQEVILRCVPISNHLYFYWYRQILGQKVEFLVSFYNNEISEKSEIFDDQFSVERPDGSNFTLKIRSTKLEDSAMYFCASSALRVPTGKHPQIYEQYFGPGTRLTVT.

This chain links TRBV20-1 with TRBJ1-2; TRBD1 aligns across 7 bases. The V gene end was trimmed by 4 bases and the J gene end by 0 bases; junction bases not matched to a gene: 8. CDR1 and CDR2 (germline): DFQATT, SNEGSKA (reference sequence). The CDR3 length is 15 residues. The CDR3 region has the DNA TGCAGTGCTAAAAGGACAGGAACGTCTAACTATGGCTACACCTTC. Its translation is CSAKRTGTSNYGYTF.